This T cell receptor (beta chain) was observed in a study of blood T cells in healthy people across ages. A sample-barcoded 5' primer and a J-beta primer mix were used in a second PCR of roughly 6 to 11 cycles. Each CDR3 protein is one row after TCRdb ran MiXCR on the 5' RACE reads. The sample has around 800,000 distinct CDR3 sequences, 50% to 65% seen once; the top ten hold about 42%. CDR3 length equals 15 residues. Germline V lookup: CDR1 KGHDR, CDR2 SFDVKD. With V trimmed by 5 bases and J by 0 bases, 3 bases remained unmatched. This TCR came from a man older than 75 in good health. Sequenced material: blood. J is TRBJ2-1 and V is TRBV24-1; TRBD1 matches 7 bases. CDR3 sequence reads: CATSGDRDSYNEQFF. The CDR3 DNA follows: TGTGCCACCAGTGGTGACAGGGACTCCTACAATGAGCAGTTCTTC.